This T cell receptor (beta chain) was profiled in a study of T cells in Graves' hyperthyroidism and ophthalmopathy. Broader study findings: Blood also contained most expanded thyroid clonotypes above 0.001. Stable hyperthyroidism and ophthalmopathy were separated using 13 V-J signatures.

CDR1 is ENHRY, CDR2 SYGVKD, per germline. The V end lost 3 bases, the J end lost 3 bases, and 3 bases lay between the germline ends. This CDR3 is 11 amino acids long. Researchers amplified the TCR beta CDR3 regions from RNA transcripts. Using the HTBI primer set, a first-round RT-PCR was run on the TCR CDR3. TCRdb called the multiplex PCR reads again in MiXCR, with one record for every CDR3 protein. The data hold about 400,000 distinct CDR3 sequences, with 15% observed a single time. In this sample, this clonotype turned up many times. The target antigen is unknown. Material for sequencing was blood. The sequence derives from a woman in her thirties with Graves' hyperthyroidism. The chain carries TRBV10-3 and TRBJ2-7; D unresolved. The CDR3: CAISDSYEQYF. In nucleotides, the CDR3 is TGTGCCATCAGTGACAGCTACGAGCAGTACTTC.